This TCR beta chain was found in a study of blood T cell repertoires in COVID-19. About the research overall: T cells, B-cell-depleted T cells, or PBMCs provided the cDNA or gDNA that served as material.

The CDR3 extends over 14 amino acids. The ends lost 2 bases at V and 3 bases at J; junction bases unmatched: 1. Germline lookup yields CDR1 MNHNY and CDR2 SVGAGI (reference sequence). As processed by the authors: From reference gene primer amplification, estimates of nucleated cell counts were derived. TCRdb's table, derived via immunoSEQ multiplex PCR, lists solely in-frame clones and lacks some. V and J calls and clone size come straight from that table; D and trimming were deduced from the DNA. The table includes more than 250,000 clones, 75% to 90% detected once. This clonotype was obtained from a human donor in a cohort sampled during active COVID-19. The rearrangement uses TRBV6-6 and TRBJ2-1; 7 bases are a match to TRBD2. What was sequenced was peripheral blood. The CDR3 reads CASSYRDYYNEQFF. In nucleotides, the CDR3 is TGTGCCAGCAGTTACCGGGACTACTACAATGAGCAGTTCTTC.